This TCR beta chain was observed in a study of beta chain features in type 1 diabetes. Looking at the study overall: Healthy donors, compared against patients, showed similar age, gender and cell yields. Study results and caveats: It was possible that PCR favored shorter templates, equally so in patients and controls.

Expressed TCRB transcripts were sequenced, since all the RNA that had been isolated was reverse transcribed. Libraries were prepared by immunoSEQ multiplex PCR; TCRdb keeps only in-frame clonotypes and omits some of them. Seen here are around 330,000 clones, approximately 10% observed once, and the top ten hold approximately 0.016%. This clone was seen a handful of times. Its antigen is unknown. A single heparinised draw of roughly 100 mL on average was taken per donor. CD45RO/CCR7/CD25/CD127/CD95/CD27 sorting isolated CD4+ naive, central memory, regulatory and stem cell-like memory cells. This TCR derives from a woman aged 25 to 45 in good health. The sample comprised naive CD4+ T cells from blood.

The CDR3 nucleotides are TGTGCCAGCAGTGGAAACAGGGTTGGTGGCTACACCTTC. Protein sequence: CASSGNRVGGYTF. This chain links TRBV25-1 with TRBJ1-2, with a tentative D call TRBD1 (6 bases). Trimming cost V 4 bases and J 7 bases, with 13 bases left between them. The CDR3 spans 13 residues. Per germline, CDR1 MGHDK and CDR2 SYGVNS.